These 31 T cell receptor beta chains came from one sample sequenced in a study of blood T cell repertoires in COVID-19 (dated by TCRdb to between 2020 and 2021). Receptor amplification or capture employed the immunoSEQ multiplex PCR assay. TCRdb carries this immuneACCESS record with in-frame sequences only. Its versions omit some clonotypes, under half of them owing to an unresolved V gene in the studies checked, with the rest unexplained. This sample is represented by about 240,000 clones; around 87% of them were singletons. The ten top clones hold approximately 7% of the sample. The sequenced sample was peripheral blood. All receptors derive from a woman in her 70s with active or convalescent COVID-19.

CDR3 sequence: CASSPKSGGAQSTDTQYF. The CDR3 nucleotides read TGTGCCAGTAGTCCTAAGAGCGGGGGGGCACAAAGCACAGATACGCAGTATTTT. This chain joins TRBV19 and TRBJ2-3, with 10 bases matching TRBD2. The germline V gene encodes CDR1 LNHDA and CDR2 SQIVND (reference sequence). V dropped 5 bases and J dropped 0; count of bases not matched to a gene: 11. This CDR3 has 18 residues.

The CDR3 DNA follows: TGTGCCAGCAGCTTTTCGGAGGATTCACCCCTCCACTTT. This encodes CASSFSEDSPLHF. The genes are TRBV11-2 and TRBJ1-6; no firm D call. The V and J ends lost 3 bases and 8 bases respectively, with 8 bases between them. CDR1 is SGHAT and CDR2 is FQNNGV in the germline V gene. This CDR3 is 13 amino acids long.

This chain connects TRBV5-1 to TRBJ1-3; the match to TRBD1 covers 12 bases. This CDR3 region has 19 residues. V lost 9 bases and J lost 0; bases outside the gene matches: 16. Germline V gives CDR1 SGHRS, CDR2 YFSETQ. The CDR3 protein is CATVTRDRGPLISGNTIYF. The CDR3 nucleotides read TGCGCCACAGTCACTCGGGACAGGGGGCCCCTGATCTCTGGAAACACCATATATTTT.

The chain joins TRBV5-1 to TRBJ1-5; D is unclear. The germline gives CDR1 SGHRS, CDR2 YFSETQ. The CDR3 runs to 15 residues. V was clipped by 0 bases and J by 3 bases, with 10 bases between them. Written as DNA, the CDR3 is TGCGCCAGCAGCTTGGGAGGCGGTAACAATCAGCCCCAGCATTTT. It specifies CASSLGGGNNQPQHF.

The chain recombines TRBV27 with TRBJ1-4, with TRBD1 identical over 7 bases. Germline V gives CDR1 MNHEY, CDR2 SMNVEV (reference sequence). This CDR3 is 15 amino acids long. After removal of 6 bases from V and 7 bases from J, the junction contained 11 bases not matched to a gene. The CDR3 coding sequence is TGTGCCAGCAGCCGACAGGGTCCGGAGGGTGAAAAACTGTTTTTT. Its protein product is CASSRQGPEGEKLFF.

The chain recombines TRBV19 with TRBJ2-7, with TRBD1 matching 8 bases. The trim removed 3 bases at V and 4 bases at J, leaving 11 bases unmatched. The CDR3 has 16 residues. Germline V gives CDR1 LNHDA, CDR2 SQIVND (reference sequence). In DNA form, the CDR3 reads TGTGCCAGTAGTATTGACGGACAGGGCAGCACTTACGAGCAGTACTTC. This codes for CASSIDGQGSTYEQYF.

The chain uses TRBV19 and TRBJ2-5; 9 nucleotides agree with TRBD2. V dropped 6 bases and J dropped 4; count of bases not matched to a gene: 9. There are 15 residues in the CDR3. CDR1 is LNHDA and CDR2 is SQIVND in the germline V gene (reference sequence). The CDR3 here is CASSYQRGATETQYF. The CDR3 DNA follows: TGTGCCAGTAGCTACCAGCGGGGGGCTACAGAGACCCAGTACTTC.

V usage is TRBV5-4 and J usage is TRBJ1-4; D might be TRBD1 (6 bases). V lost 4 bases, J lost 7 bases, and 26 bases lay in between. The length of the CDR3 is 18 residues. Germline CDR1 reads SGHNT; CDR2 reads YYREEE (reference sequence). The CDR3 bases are TGTGCCAGCAGCAGTGGGTTGGGGGCACGCACTGGAGGTGAAAAACTGTTTTTT. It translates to CASSSGLGARTGGEKLFF.

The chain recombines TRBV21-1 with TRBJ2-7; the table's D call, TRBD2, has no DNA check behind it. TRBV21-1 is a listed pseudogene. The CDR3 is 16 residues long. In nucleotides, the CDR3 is TGTGCCAGCAGCAAATCCATGGAGGGTGGATCCTACGAGCAGTACTTC. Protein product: CASSKSMEGGSYEQYF.

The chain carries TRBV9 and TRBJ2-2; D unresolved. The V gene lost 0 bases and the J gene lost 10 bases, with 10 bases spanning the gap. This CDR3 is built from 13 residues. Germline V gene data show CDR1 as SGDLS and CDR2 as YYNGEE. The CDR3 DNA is TGTGCCAGCAGCGTAGACAACCCACCGGAGCTGTTTTTT. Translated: CASSVDNPPELFF.

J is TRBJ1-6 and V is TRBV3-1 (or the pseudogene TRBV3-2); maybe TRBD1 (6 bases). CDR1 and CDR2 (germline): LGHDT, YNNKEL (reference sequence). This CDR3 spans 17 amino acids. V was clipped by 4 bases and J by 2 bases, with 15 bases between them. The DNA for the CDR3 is TGTGCCAGCAGCCCGAAACAGGGTCAGACCTATAATTCACCCCTCCACTTT. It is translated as CASSPKQGQTYNSPLHF.

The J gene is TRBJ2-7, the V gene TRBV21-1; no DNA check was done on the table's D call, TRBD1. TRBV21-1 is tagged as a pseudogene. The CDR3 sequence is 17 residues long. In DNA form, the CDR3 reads TGTGCCAGCACCCCTTCCCTGCTGGGACAGGGGGCCTACGAGCAGTACTTC. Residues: CASTPSLLGQGAYEQYF.

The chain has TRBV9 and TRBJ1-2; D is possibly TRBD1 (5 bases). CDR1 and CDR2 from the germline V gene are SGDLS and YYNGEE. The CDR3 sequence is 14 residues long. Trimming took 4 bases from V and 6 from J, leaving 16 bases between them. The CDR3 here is CASSPSGGADGYTF. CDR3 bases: TGTGCCAGCAGCCCAAGCGGAGGGGCGGATGGCTACACCTTC.

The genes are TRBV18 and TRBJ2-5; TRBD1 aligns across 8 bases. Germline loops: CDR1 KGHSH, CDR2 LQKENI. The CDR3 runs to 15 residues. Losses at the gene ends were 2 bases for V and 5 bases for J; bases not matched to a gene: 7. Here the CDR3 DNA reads TGTGCCAGCTCACCAGCGCAGGGGGCCCGGGAGACCCAGTACTTC. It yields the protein CASSPAQGARETQYF.

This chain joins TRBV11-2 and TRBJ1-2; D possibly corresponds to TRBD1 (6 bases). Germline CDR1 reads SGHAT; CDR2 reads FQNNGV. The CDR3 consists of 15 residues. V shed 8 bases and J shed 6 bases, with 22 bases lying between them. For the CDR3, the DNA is TGTGCCAGCGGGGGGGCCACCCAACTCTATGATGGCTACACCTTC. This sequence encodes CASGGATQLYDGYTF.

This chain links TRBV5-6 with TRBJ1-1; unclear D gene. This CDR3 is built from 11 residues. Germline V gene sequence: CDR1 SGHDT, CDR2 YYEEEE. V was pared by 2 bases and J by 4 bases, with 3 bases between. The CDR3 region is CASSFSTEAFF. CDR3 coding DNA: TGTGCCAGCAGCTTCAGCACTGAAGCTTTCTTT.

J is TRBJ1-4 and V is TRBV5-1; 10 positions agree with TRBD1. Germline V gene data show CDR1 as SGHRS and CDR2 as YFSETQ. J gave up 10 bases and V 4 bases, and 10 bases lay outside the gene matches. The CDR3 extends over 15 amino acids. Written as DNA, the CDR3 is TGCGCCAGCAGCGGGACAGGGGCGATAAGTGGAAAACTGTTTTTT. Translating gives CASSGTGAISGKLFF.

The CDR3 coding sequence is TGCGCCAGCAGCCTGGGACAGGGCGAGGGCTACACCTTC. As protein: CASSLGQGEGYTF. This rearrangement joins TRBV5-1 to TRBJ1-2; TRBD1 aligns across 9 bases. V dropped 4 bases and J dropped 8; count of bases not matched to a gene: 6. This CDR3 comprises 13 residues. From germline, CDR1 is SGHRS and CDR2 YFSETQ.

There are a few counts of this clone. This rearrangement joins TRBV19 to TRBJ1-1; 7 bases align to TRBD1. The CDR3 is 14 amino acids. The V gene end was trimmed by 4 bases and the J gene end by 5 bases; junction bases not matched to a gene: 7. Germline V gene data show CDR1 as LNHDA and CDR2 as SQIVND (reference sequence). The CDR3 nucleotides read TGTGCCAGTAGTACAGGGGGTGCGAGGACTGAAGCTTTCTTT. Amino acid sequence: CASSTGGARTEAFF.

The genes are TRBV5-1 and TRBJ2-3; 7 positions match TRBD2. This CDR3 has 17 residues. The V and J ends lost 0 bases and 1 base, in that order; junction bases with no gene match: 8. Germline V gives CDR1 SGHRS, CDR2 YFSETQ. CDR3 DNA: TGCGCCAGCAGCTTGGCCACGCGGGGAGGGGGCACAGATACGCAGTATTTT. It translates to CASSLATRGGGTDTQYF.

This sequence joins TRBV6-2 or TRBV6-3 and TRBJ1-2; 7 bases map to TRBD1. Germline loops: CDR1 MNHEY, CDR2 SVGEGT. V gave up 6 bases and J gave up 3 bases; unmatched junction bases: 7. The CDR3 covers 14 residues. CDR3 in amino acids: CASSPLDRDYGYTF. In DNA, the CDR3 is TGTGCCAGCAGCCCCCTCGACAGGGACTATGGCTACACCTTC.

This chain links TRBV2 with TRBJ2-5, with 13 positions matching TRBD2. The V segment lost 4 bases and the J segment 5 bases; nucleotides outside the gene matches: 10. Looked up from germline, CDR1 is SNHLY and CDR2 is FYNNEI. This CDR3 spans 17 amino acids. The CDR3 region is CASSVGGTSGVAETQYF. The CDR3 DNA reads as TGTGCCAGCAGTGTAGGTGGGACTAGCGGGGTGGCGGAGACCCAGTACTTC.

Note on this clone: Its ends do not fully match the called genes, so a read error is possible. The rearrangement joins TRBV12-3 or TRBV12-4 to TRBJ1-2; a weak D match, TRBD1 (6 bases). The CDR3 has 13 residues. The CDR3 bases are TGTGCCAGCAGTCCGCCGGGACACCCAGCCTCCGCCTTC. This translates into CASSPPGHPASAF.

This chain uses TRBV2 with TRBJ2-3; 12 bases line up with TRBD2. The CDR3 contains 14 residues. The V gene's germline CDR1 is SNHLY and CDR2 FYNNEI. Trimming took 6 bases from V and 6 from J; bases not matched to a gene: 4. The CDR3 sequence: CASRLAGGTDTQYF. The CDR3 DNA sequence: TGTGCCAGCAGACTAGCGGGGGGTACGGATACGCAGTATTTT.

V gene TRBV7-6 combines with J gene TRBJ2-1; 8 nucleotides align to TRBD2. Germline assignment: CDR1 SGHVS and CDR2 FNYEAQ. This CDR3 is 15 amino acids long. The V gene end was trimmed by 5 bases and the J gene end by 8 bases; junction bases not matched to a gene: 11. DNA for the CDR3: TGTGCCAGCAGCATGCCGGGACTAGTCAACGATGAGCAGTTCTTC. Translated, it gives CASSMPGLVNDEQFF.

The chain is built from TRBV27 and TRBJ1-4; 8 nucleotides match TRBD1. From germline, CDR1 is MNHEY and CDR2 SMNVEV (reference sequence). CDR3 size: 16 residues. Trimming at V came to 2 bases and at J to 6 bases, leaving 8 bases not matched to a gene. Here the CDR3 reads CASSLGQGLYYEKLFF. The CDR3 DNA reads TGTGCCAGCAGTTTAGGACAGGGCCTCTACTATGAAAAACTGTTTTTT.

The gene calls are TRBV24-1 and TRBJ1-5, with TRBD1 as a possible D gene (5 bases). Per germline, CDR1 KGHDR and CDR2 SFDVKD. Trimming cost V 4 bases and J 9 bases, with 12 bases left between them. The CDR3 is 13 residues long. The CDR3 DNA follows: TGTGCCACCAGTGACCGGGGGTTGCGGCCCCAGCATTTT. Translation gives CATSDRGLRPQHF.

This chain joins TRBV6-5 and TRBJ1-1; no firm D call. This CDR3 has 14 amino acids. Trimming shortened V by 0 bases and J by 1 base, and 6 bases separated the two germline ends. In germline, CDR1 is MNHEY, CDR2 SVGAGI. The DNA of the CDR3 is TGTGCCAGCAGTTACTCCAGGCAGAACACTGAAGCTTTCTTT. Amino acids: CASSYSRQNTEAFF.

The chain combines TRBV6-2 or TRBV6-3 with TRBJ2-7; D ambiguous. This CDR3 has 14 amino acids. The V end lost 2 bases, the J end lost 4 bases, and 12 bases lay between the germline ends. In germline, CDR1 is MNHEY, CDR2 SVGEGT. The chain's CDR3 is CASSYPGSLYEQYF. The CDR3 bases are TGTGCCAGCAGTTACCCGGGTTCCCTGTACGAGCAGTACTTC.

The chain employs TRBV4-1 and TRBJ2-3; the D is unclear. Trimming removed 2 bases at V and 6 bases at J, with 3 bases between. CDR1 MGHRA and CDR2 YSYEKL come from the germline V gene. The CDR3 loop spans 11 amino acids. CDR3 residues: CASSQRDTQYF. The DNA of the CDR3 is TGCGCCAGCAGCCAACGTGATACGCAGTATTTT.

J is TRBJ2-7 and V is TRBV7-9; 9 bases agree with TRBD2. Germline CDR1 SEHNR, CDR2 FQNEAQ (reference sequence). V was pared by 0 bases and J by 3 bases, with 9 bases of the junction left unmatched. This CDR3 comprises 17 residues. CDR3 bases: TGTGCCAGCAGCTTAGCCGGCCTCGTGCGGGGGGGCTACGAGCAGTACTTC. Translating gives CASSLAGLVRGGYEQYF.